The rows below give T cell receptor beta chains drawn from one sample of a study of PD-L1 blockade in urothelial cancer. The repertoire was sequenced with immunoSEQ multiplex PCR; TCRdb's copy has only in-frame clones and lacks some. This sample has about 76,000 clones, with under 90% found just once. This material consisted of PBMCs, taken around atezolizumab (anti-PD-L1) treatment. These receptors were obtained from a man in his 70s with urothelial cancer. CDR3s include the opening cysteine and the closing phenylalanine or tryptophan. D genes are given only for firm matches. Clone size is given for some rows only: seen once, a few or many times, or a class if the clone is expanded.

TRBV6-1	TRBJ1-4	.	.	TGTGCCAGCTGCACAAATCCTAATGAAAAACTGTTTTTT	CASCTNPNEKLFF
TRBV18	TRBJ2-1	TRBD2	.	TGTGCCAGCTCACCCAAGCGGGAGAGTAGCAATGAGCAGTTCTTC	CASSPKRESSNEQFF
TRBV18	TRBJ2-1	TRBD2	.	TGTGCCAGCTCACTAAGAATTACTCTAGCGGGACTAGGCCCAAGATGGGGCAATGAGCAGTTCTTC	CASSLRITLAGLGPRWGNEQFF
TRBV5-4	TRBJ2-2	.	.	TGTGCCAGCAGCCCACAGGGTGCCGGGGAGCTGTTTTTT	CASSPQGAGELFF
TRBV11-1	TRBJ2-1	.	.	TGTGCCAGCAGCGAATACAGGGTATACAATGAGCAGTTCTTC	CASSEYRVYNEQFF
TRBV27	TRBJ2-2	TRBD1	.	TGTGCCAGCAGTTCAACCGGGACAGGGGGCGCCGGAACCGGGGAGCTGTTTTTT	CASSSTGTGGAGTGELFF
TRBV6-6	TRBJ1-1	.	.	TGTGCCAGCAGTTATTCGCACCCAGATACTGAAGCTTTCTTT	CASSYSHPDTEAFF
TRBV7-9	TRBJ1-2	.	.	TGTGCCAGCACCGCGGTCAGGGGCGGCTACACCTTC	CASTAVRGGYTF
TRBV9	TRBJ2-1	.	.	TGTGCCAGCAGCGTAGGGCAGGGCACATACAATGAGCAGTTCTTC	CASSVGQGTYNEQFF
TRBV12-5	TRBJ1-5	.	.	TGTGCTAGTGGTTTGGTACTAGGGCAGGGGCAGCCCCAGCATTTT	CASGLVLGQGQPQHF
TRBV4-1	TRBJ1-5	TRBD1	few	TGCGCCAGCAGCCCCCGACAGGGGGCCGGGCAGCCCCAGCATTTT	CASSPRQGAGQPQHF
TRBV5-6	TRBJ2-7	TRBD1	.	TGTGCCAGCAGCCCGGCCGGGACAGGGTTCCACGAGCAGTACTTC	CASSPAGTGFHEQYF
TRBV5-1	TRBJ2-7	TRBD2	once	TGCGCCAGCAGCCCGCCTAGCGGGAGGAGCTCCTACGAGCAGTACTTC	CASSPPSGRSSYEQYF
TRBV6-1	TRBJ2-5	.	.	TGTGCCAGCAGTGACCCATTGACTCAATGGGAGGAGACCCAGTACTTC	CASSDPLTQWEETQYF
TRBV5-1	TRBJ1-1	.	.	TGCGCCAGCAGCATCGGACAGCTGAACACTGAAGCTTTCTTT	CASSIGQLNTEAFF
TRBV27	TRBJ2-3	.	.	TGTGCCAGCAGTTTCGGTTCAGGTTACAACACAGATACGCAGTATTTT	CASSFGSGYNTDTQYF
TRBV15	TRBJ1-5	TRBD1	.	TGTGCCACCTCCGACAGGGCTCAGCCCCAGCATTTT	CATSDRAQPQHF
TRBV28	TRBJ2-6	.	.	TGTGCCAGCACCTCTTTCCGGGACTCACGCTCTGGGGCCAACGTCCTGACTTTC	CASTSFRDSRSGANVLTF
TRBV28	TRBJ1-5	.	.	TGTGCCAGCAGTTTTAGAGGGATGGGTCAGCCCCAGCATTTT	CASSFRGMGQPQHF
TRBV19	TRBJ2-3	TRBD2	.	TGTGCCAGTAGTCCGGAGCGACTAGCGGGAGGGATAGATACGCAGTATTTT	CASSPERLAGGIDTQYF
TRBV6-6	TRBJ2-7	TRBD1	.	TGTGCCAGCAGAGCCGGGACAGGGCTTTACGAGCAGTACTTC	CASRAGTGLYEQYF
TRBV4-1	TRBJ2-7	.	.	TGCGCCAGCAGCCAACCTCAACAGGGAAACCCCTACGAGCAGTACTTC	CASSQPQQGNPYEQYF
TRBV9	TRBJ2-5	.	.	TGTGCCAGCAGCGTAGCGGTAGGGGCTCAAGAGACCCAGTACTTC	CASSVAVGAQETQYF
TRBV5-4	TRBJ1-1	TRBD1	.	TGTGCCAGCAGCCTAAGACAGGGGCAGAACACTGAAGCTTTCTTT	CASSLRQGQNTEAFF
TRBV19	TRBJ1-5	.	.	TGTGCCAGTAGTCCACAGGCCGCCTTGCCCCAGCATTTT	CASSPQAALPQHF
TRBV7-9	TRBJ1-3	.	once	TGTGCCAGCAGCTTATCTGGACTGAGCTCTGGAAACACCATATATTTT	CASSLSGLSSGNTIYF
TRBV19	TRBJ1-4	TRBD1	.	TGTGCCACCGGGACAGGGATCTTTGAACTGTTTTTT	CATGTGIFELFF
TRBV21-1	TRBJ2-7	.	.	TGTGCCAGCAGCACCCGACTCATCTCCTACGAGCAGTACTTC	CASSTRLISYEQYF
TRBV14	TRBJ2-7	.	.	TGTGCCAGCAGCCCCGGACCGACTAGGGGCGAGCAGTACTTC	CASSPGPTRGEQYF
TRBV28	TRBJ2-7	.	.	TGTGCCAGCAGTATCGGGGCCTACGAGCAGTACTTC	CASSIGAYEQYF
TRBV5-1	TRBJ2-1	TRBD2	.	TGCGCCAGCAGCGGAGCGGGAGGGCCGCGCAATGAGCAGTTCTTC	CASSGAGGPRNEQFF
TRBV19	TRBJ1-5	TRBD1	.	TGTGCCAGGGGACAGAGAAATCAGCCCCAGCATTTT	CARGQRNQPQHF
TRBV10-3	TRBJ1-1	.	few	TGTGCCATCAGTGAGCCACAGGGAGAGGCTTTCTTT	CAISEPQGEAFF
TRBV28	TRBJ1-5	TRBD1	.	TGTGCCAGCAGCGTAGCTAAGACAGGGATTTATAGCAATCAGCCCCAGCATTTT	CASSVAKTGIYSNQPQHF
TRBV11-2	TRBJ2-3	TRBD2	.	TGTGCCAGCAGCTCGACTAGCGGGATTAGGGCAGATACGCAGTATTTT	CASSSTSGIRADTQYF
TRBV10-1	TRBJ2-2	TRBD2	.	TGCGCCACCAACGGACTAGCGGGAGGGTTGGCTAGGAACACCGGGGAGCTGTTTTTT	CATNGLAGGLARNTGELFF
TRBV19	TRBJ2-1	TRBD2	.	TGTGCCAGTAGTATGAGGCTAGCGGGAGGGCCATCCTACAATGAGCAGTTCTTC	CASSMRLAGGPSYNEQFF
TRBV21-1	TRBJ2-1	.	.	TGTGCCAGCAGCAAAACCAGGGGGAAGAATGAGCAGTTCTTC	CASSKTRGKNEQFF
TRBV5-1	TRBJ2-5	TRBD1	.	TGCGCCAGCAGCTTGACAGGGGGTGTGAGAGAGACCCAGTACTTC	CASSLTGGVRETQYF
TRBV5-6	TRBJ2-7	TRBD2	.	TGTGCCAGCGAGAAGAGGACAGTCCTAGCGGGCCCTGGCTCGAACGAGCAGTACTTC	CASEKRTVLAGPGSNEQYF
TRBV7-8	TRBJ2-5	TRBD2	.	TGTGCCAGCCTGACTAGCGGGAGTTCGGGTTTAGAGACCCAGTACTTC	CASLTSGSSGLETQYF
TRBV6-1	TRBJ2-3	.	.	TGTGCCAGCAGTGAAAGCCCAGGGGGCACAGATACGCAGTATTTT	CASSESPGGTDTQYF
TRBV5-1	TRBJ1-2	TRBD1	.	TGCGCCAGCAGCTTGGCCTCGTCGGAGGGACAGACTAACTATGTCTACACCTTC	CASSLASSEGQTNYVYTF
TRBV28	TRBJ2-5	.	.	TGTGCCAGCAGTTACTTGGGGAGTGGGCAAGAGACCCAGTACTTC	CASSYLGSGQETQYF
TRBV6-5	TRBJ2-7	TRBD1	.	TGTGCCAGCAGAAAGGCCGGGACAGCCTCCTACGAGCAGTACTTC	CASRKAGTASYEQYF
TRBV4-2	TRBJ2-7	.	few	TGTGCCAGCAGCCAAGTTTGGGATAGCGTCTACGAGCAGTACTTC	CASSQVWDSVYEQYF
TRBV29-1	TRBJ2-7	.	.	TGCAGCGTTGAATCCCCCGAGTCCGACGGGGACGAGCAGTACTTC	CSVESPESDGDEQYF
TRBV4-2	TRBJ2-7	TRBD2	.	TGTGCCAGCAGCCAAGATGCTTGGGGTAGCGGGACCTACGAGCAGTACTTC	CASSQDAWGSGTYEQYF
TRBV19	TRBJ1-1	.	once	TGTGCCAGTAGTACTACAGGGCGGAACACTGAAGCTTTCTTT	CASSTTGRNTEAFF